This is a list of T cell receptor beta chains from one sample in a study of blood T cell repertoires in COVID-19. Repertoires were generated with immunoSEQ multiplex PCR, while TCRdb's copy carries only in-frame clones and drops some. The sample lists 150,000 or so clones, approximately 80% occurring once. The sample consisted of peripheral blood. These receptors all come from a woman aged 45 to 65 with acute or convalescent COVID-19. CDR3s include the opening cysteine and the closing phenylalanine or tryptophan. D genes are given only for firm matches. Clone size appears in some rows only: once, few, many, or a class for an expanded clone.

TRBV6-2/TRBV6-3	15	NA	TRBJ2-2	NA	TGTGCCAGCAGTTACCTCCGGGGGGCGACCGGGGAGCTGTTTTTT	CASSYLRGATGELFF
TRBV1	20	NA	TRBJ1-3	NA	TGCACCAGCAGCTCAATGGCGGAGGGAGGCTCCAATACATCTGGAAACACCATATATTTT	CTSSSMAEGGSNTSGNTIYF
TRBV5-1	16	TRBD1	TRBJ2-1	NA	TGCGCCAGCAGCTCAACGACAGGGTCAAAGTACAATGAGCAGTTCTTC	CASSSTTGSKYNEQFF
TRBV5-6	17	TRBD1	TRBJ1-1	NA	TGTGCCAGCAGCTTGGTGGAGGGGGCGAAAACTATGGGACGAGCTTTCTTT	CASSLVEGAKTMGRAFF
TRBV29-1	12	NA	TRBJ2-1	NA	TGCAGCCCGGGTGTCCATTCGGATGAGCAGTTCTTC	CSPGVHSDEQFF
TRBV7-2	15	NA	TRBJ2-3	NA	TGTGCCAGCAGCGCTCGGGACATAGGCACAGATACGCAGTATTTT	CASSARDIGTDTQYF
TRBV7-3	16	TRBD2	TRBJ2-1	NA	TGTGCCAGCAGCCCTAAGGGGCTAGCGGGTTTCAATGAGCAGTTCTTC	CASSPKGLAGFNEQFF
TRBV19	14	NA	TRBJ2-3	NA	TGTGCCAGTAGAGGCAGGGAAATGGGGGATACGCAGTATTTT	CASRGREMGDTQYF
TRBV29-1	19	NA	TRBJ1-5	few	TGCAGCGTTGTATGGGCCGACGGCTCACCCTTATATAGCAATCAGCCCCAGCATTTT	CSVVWADGSPLYSNQPQHF
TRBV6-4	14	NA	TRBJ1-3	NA	TGTGCCAGCAGAAGACAGTGCTCTGGAAACACCATATATTTT	CASRRQCSGNTIYF